What follows are 22 T cell receptor beta chains derived from one specimen sequenced in a study of shared clonotypes between healthy human individuals. CD45RO-negative CD8 cells positively selected for CCR7 made up the naive population, which excluded terminally differentiated effector memory CD45RA+ cells. The method was immunoSEQ multiplex PCR; TCRdb's version includes in-frame clones alone and lacks a portion of them. The sample records some 2,100,000 clones, approximately 94% being singletons. The sequenced sample was naive CD8+ T cells from PBMCs. The receptors originated from a man aged 18 to 29 in good health. Some clones in this sample may be carry-over from other donors' samples.

The rearrangement uses TRBV7-9 and TRBJ2-7; a possible D gene is TRBD1 (6 bases). Trimming took 5 bases from V and 2 from J, leaving 16 bases between them. The CDR3 runs 15 residues. The germline V gene has CDR1 SEHNR and CDR2 FQNEAQ (reference sequence). CDR3 coding DNA: TGTGCCAGCAGCCCCTTCCAGGGGATGCCCTACGAGCAGTACTTC. Protein: CASSPFQGMPYEQYF.

V and J are TRBV28 and TRBJ2-2; D is unclear. Trimming removed 2 bases from V and 1 base from J, with 5 bases in between. Germline values: CDR1 MDHEN, CDR2 SYDVKM. The CDR3 spans 14 residues. This CDR3 is CASSLVQNTGELFF. Here the CDR3 DNA reads TGTGCCAGCAGTTTAGTACAGAACACCGGGGAGCTGTTTTTT.

This clone showed up just once. The rearrangement links TRBV5-4 to TRBJ2-1; possibly TRBD2 for D (5 bases). V shed 3 bases and J shed 9 bases, with 19 bases lying between them. The V gene's germline CDR1 is SGHNT and CDR2 YYREEE (reference sequence). This CDR3 spans 15 amino acids. The CDR3 is CASSYGLTPPGEQFF. The DNA of the CDR3 is TGTGCCAGCAGCTATGGACTCACGCCTCCGGGTGAGCAGTTCTTC.

The chain couples TRBV7-3 to TRBJ2-1, with 12 nucleotides matching TRBD2. The CDR3 runs to 15 residues. CDR1 is SGHTA, CDR2 FQGTGA, per germline. After removal of 4 bases from V and 8 bases from J, the junction contained 6 bases not matched to a gene. DNA of the CDR3: TGTGCCAGCAGCTCGACTAGCGGGAGCGGGTATGAGCAGTTCTTC. This translates into CASSSTSGSGYEQFF. The full variable domain, rest sourced from reference TRBV7-3 and TRBJ2-1, is GAGVSQTPSNKVTEKGKYVELRCDPISGHTALYWYRQSLGQGPEFLIYFQGTGAADDSGLPNDRFFAVRPEGSVSTLKIQRTERGDSAVYLCASSSTSGSGYEQFFGPGTRLTVL.

This chain connects TRBV4-3 to TRBJ2-1; no clear D gene. V lost 0 bases and J lost 4, with 10 bases in between. The CDR3 consists of 15 residues. Germline V lookup: CDR1 LGHNA, CDR2 YSLEER. The CDR3 DNA reads TGCGCCAGCAGCCAAGATCATAGGCCATACAATGAGCAGTTCTTC. Protein sequence: CASSQDHRPYNEQFF.

This rearrangement joins TRBV5-1 to TRBJ2-1; 11 positions agree with TRBD2. From germline, CDR1 is SGHRS and CDR2 YFSETQ. CDR3 length: 16 amino acids. Trimming at V came to 0 bases and at J to 4 bases, leaving 3 bases not matched to a gene. CDR3 sequence: CASSLVAGGRYNEQFF. Written as DNA, the CDR3 is TGCGCCAGCAGCTTGGTAGCGGGAGGGAGATACAATGAGCAGTTCTTC.

The CDR3 DNA reads TGTGCCAGCAGCTCCTCCTTGGGGGAGCTGTTTTTT. It translates to CASSSSLGELFF. The V and J genes are TRBV11-2 and TRBJ2-2; D uncertain. V lost 4 bases and J 8 bases, leaving 8 bases between the germline ends. The CDR3 has 12 residues. CDR1 and CDR2 from the germline V gene are SGHAT and FQNNGV.

This chain connects TRBV13 to TRBJ2-7; maybe TRBD1 (5 bases). Per germline, CDR1 PRHDT and CDR2 FYEKMQ (reference sequence). V lost 5 bases to trimming and J lost 3 bases, with 11 bases between them. The CDR3 contains 13 residues. CDR3 in amino acids: CASSPTQGYEQYF. In nucleotides, the CDR3 is TGTGCCAGCAGCCCTACCCAGGGCTACGAGCAGTACTTC.

Note on this clone: The identical CDR3 is also encoded by other nucleotide sequences in the sample. J is TRBJ2-7 and V is TRBV9; a possible D gene is TRBD1 (5 bases). V was cut by 3 bases and J by 3 bases, with 7 bases left in between. CDR1 and CDR2 from the germline V gene are SGDLS and YYNGEE. The CDR3 has 12 residues. The CDR3, as DNA: TGTGCCAGCAGCGCAGACAGCTACGAGCAGTACTTC. This gives the protein CASSADSYEQYF.

The CDR3: CASRSTGTYEQYF. DNA for the CDR3: TGTGCCAGCAGGTCGACAGGTACCTACGAGCAGTACTTC. This rearrangement joins TRBV6-5 to TRBJ2-7; D is possibly TRBD1 (6 bases). This CDR3 has 13 residues. Germline V lookup: CDR1 MNHEY, CDR2 SVGAGI. Trimming took off 6 bases at V and 2 bases at J, with 11 bases between the two ends.

The J gene is TRBJ2-4, the V gene TRBV11-2; a possible D gene is TRBD1 (6 bases). The CDR3 covers 13 residues. Trimming left V 0 bases short and J 15 bases short, with 15 bases between. CDR1 SGHAT and CDR2 FQNNGV come from the germline V gene. CDR3 DNA sequence: TGTGCCAGCAGCTTAGATCTGGGGGCAGTAGGGTACTTC. Its protein is CASSLDLGAVGYF.

The DNA for the CDR3 is TGCGCCAGCAGTGCCACGGGAGTGGTAACAGATACGCAGTATTTT. Protein sequence: CASSATGVVTDTQYF. The chain employs TRBV10-2 and TRBJ2-3, with D tentatively TRBD2 (6 bases). Germline CDR1 and CDR2: WSHSY and SAAADI. The V and J ends lost 4 bases and 3 bases respectively, with 14 bases between them. The CDR3 covers 15 residues.

This chain uses TRBV4-3 with TRBJ2-3, with 10 bases matching TRBD2. CDR1 is LGHNA and CDR2 is YSLEER in the germline V gene. The V and J ends lost 0 bases and 4 bases, in that order; junction bases with no gene match: 4. This CDR3 is 16 amino acids long. CDR3 sequence: CASSQEFLAGADTQYF. CDR3 bases: TGCGCCAGCAGCCAAGAGTTTCTAGCGGGAGCAGATACGCAGTATTTT.

Here the CDR3 reads CASSDYANYGYTF. CDR3 sequence (DNA): TGTGCCAGCAGTGACTATGCGAACTATGGCTACACCTTC. The rearrangement uses TRBV25-1 and TRBJ1-2; D is undetermined. CDR1 and CDR2 (germline): MGHDK, SYGVNS. The length of the CDR3 is 13 residues. The V end lost 3 bases, the J end lost 2 bases, and 7 bases lay between the germline ends.

This chain joins TRBV7-9 and TRBJ1-5, with unresolved D. V lost 1 base and J 3 bases, leaving 10 bases between the germline ends. CDR3 length: 15 amino acids. Germline values: CDR1 SEHNR, CDR2 FQNEAQ (reference sequence). The CDR3 sequence is CASSLVGIPNQPQHF. CDR3 coding DNA: TGTGCCAGCAGCTTAGTAGGGATCCCCAATCAGCCCCAGCATTTT.

V is TRBV5-6 and J is TRBJ1-5; D is perhaps TRBD1 (6 bases). The CDR3 is 13 amino acids. Trimming took 1 base from V and 6 from J, leaving 8 bases between them. Germline assignment: CDR1 SGHDT and CDR2 YYEEEE. The CDR3 reads CASSLQGLQPQHF. The DNA for the CDR3 is TGTGCCAGCAGCTTGCAGGGGCTTCAGCCCCAGCATTTT.

The J gene is TRBJ2-1, the V gene TRBV10-1; 8 nucleotides align to TRBD1. This CDR3 contains 15 residues. The germline V gene encodes CDR1 WNHNN and CDR2 SYGVQD (reference sequence). V dropped 5 bases and J dropped 7; count of bases not matched to a gene: 10. This chain's CDR3 is CASSPRQGSKNEQFF. In nucleotides, the CDR3 is TGCGCCAGCAGTCCTCGACAGGGGAGTAAGAATGAGCAGTTCTTC.

In the case of this clone: Other DNA sequences from this sample encode an identical CDR3 as well. Here the CDR3 DNA reads TGTGCCAGCAGCTTAGCCACCGGGGAGCTGTTTTTT. Translation gives CASSLATGELFF. This chain uses TRBV7-8 with TRBJ2-2; no definite D call. CDR1 is SGHVS and CDR2 is FQNEAQ in the germline V gene. The V end lost 0 bases, the J end lost 4 bases, and 0 bases lay between the germline ends. This CDR3 contains 12 residues.

For this clone: This CDR3 is also generated by other DNA sequences in the sample. The chain is built from TRBV13 and TRBJ2-7; 7 nucleotides align to TRBD2. The germline CDR1 and CDR2 sequences are PRHDT and FYEKMQ (reference sequence). This CDR3 has 13 amino acids. J was trimmed by 3 bases and V by 5 bases; bases with no gene match: 4. The CDR3 nucleotides read TGTGCCAGCAGCCCGGGGAGGGACTACGAGCAGTACTTC. It specifies CASSPGRDYEQYF.

The genes are TRBV27 and TRBJ2-1; 11 nucleotides agree with TRBD2. The CDR3 covers 14 residues. Losses at the gene ends were 5 bases for V and 8 bases for J; bases not matched to a gene: 5. Germline V gene sequence: CDR1 MNHEY, CDR2 SMNVEV (reference sequence). The CDR3 loop reads CASSQLAGAYEQFF. For the CDR3, the DNA is TGTGCCAGCAGTCAACTAGCGGGAGCCTATGAGCAGTTCTTC.

This clone came up once. As DNA, the CDR3 is TGTGCCAGCAGCGGAGCGAAAGAAAAACTGTTTTTT. Translation: CASSGAKEKLFF. The V and J genes are TRBV9 and TRBJ1-4, with D unclear. With 3 bases removed from V and 8 bases from J, the gap between germline ends came to 8 bases. Per the germline V gene, CDR1 is SGDLS and CDR2 is YYNGEE. This CDR3 is built from 12 residues.

Comments on this clone: This CDR3 is also generated by other DNA sequences in the sample. The chain recombines TRBV7-9 with TRBJ1-5, with unresolved D. Germline V CDR1 and CDR2: SEHNR, FQNEAQ (reference sequence). The V end lost 1 base, the J end lost 1 base, and 5 bases lay between the germline ends. This CDR3 region has 14 residues. In DNA, the CDR3 is TGTGCCAGCAGCTTAGGTGCCAGCAATCAGCCCCAGCATTTT. Protein product: CASSLGASNQPQHF. Complete variable domain (other parts from reference TRBV7-9 and TRBJ1-5): DTGVSQNPRHKITKRGQNVTFRCDPISEHNRLYWYRQTLGQGPEFLTYFQNEAQLEKSRLLSDRFSAERPKGSFSTLEIQRTEQGDSAMYLCASSLGASNQPQHFGDGTRLSIL.